This T cell receptor (beta chain) is drawn from a study of T cells expressing NK-cell markers. The overall study: Eight donors were sequenced, of whom seven were HCMV-seropositive, while the remaining one was HCMV-seronegative. Study-wide findings and caveats: The study found dominant NKG2C+ clonotypes at roughly 1.0-7.0% of CD8+ T cells in about 6 donors. Dominance of the CD3+CD56-NKG2C+ fraction by these clonotypes also held in several donors.

Points on this clonotype: The antigen is undetermined.

Using the 5' RACE reads, TCRdb records one entry per CDR3 protein without DNA. This sample's clone table lists roughly 390,000 distinct CDR3 sequences. The CDR3 sequence is 16 residues long. Germline CDR1 DFQATT, CDR2 SNEGSKA (reference sequence). The receptor comes from a woman between 45 and 60 years old in good health. The V and J genes are TRBV20-1 and TRBJ2-6. Sequences were obtained from blood T cells: a sorted CD56 or NKG2C T cell subset, CD4+ or CD8+ T cells, or bulk PBMC T cells (not recorded which). CDR3 amino acids: CSASVIQGSGANVLTF.